This TCR beta chain is from a study of blood T cells in healthy people across ages (dated by TCRdb to 2013 to 2016). Regarding the study in general: In model experiments, roughly one uniquely barcoded TCR beta cDNA molecule per two T cells was captured by template switching. For two donors (one aged 18 to 30 and one aged 80 or older), the study analyzed two additional independent replicas of 1 million unique cDNA reads from the same blood draw. To avoid experimental bias, donors of different ages were distributed randomly across sequencing lanes. Donors were grouped into four age groups: young (average roughly 15 years), middle-aged (approximately 41), aged (around 60) and long-lived (less than 85). Age-related changes in TCR beta repertoire diversity were measured in the study by deep sequencing normalized with unique cDNA molecular identifiers.

The donors were 40 or so Caucasian individuals from Russia, aged roughly 6 to 90 years, who were systemically healthy. Each donor gave 8 to 10 milliliters of peripheral blood, drawn into EDTA-treated Vacutainer tubes. Ficoll-Paque density-gradient centrifugation was used to isolate PBMCs, with at least 7 million per sample. Total RNA was extracted from PBMCs with Trizol reagent, with at least 6 micrograms obtained per sample. The percentages of naive CD45RAhigh/CD27high T cells were determined by flow cytometry on a PBMC aliquot from every donor. On the study overall, not on this receptor specifically: Observed TCR beta diversity per million T cells fell roughly linearly with age, and a significant reduction was already apparent by age about 43. The percentage of naive T cells measured by flow cytometry correlated strongly with observed TCR beta diversity. Estimates of total diversity based on one million sequenced T cells were considered lower bounds and underestimates. Because donor CMV infection status was unknown, age-related changes in expanded clonotypes were potentially confounded. Conclusive comparison of naive and antigen-experienced compartments was prevented by the profiling of bulk unsorted PBMCs. The long-lived group showed more naive CD4+ T cells, fewer expanded clones and increased TCR diversity than the aged group, suggesting age selection.

Preparation of the library involved 5' RACE. Sequencer: Illumina HiSeq 2500. A second roughly 6 to 12 cycle PCR used a sample-barcoded 5' primer and a J-beta primer mix. A unique molecular identifier was introduced onto each TCR beta cDNA molecule by a template-switch 5' adaptor carrying 12 random nucleotides. Each sample yielded at least 2.5 million CDR3-containing paired-end reads. First-strand cDNA was synthesized from all RNA with the Mint cDNA synthesis kit, primed by a TRBC-specific oligonucleotide. All cDNA was treated with uracil-DNA glycosylase and then went through a first 18-cycle PCR with the universal primers M1SS and BC2_uni_R. On the study's bioinformatics: For normalization, 1 million high-quality reads, each with a distinct molecular identifier, were randomly selected from each sample. Instead of being binned into consensus sequences, reads with shared molecular identifiers were discarded. MiTCR, run with a Q25 quality threshold and the strictest error-elimination algorithm, handled CDR3 identification, clonotype clustering and error correction. Lower-bound total TCR beta diversity was estimated with a nonparametric unseen species model using Euler transformation. The public sequencing data were trimmed at Q25 with fastp and processed into clonotypes with MiXCR by TCRdb, which kept only in-frame beta chains. Each entry merges the rows of one CDR3 protein and shows their most common DNA and genes. For this entry, the V and J calls and clone size follow TCRdb and not the study's own pipeline. This sample lists roughly 830,000 distinct CDR3 sequences; 62% were detected once. The ten largest clonotypes hold roughly 25% of the sample.

The CDR3 goes from the cysteine to the phenylalanine over 15 residues. The kept DNA is CDR3 alone, 45 bases in frame from the first base. Ends trimmed: V by 5 bases, J by 8 bases; bases unmatched to a gene: 11. The germline V gene provides CDR1 SGHNT and CDR2 YENEEA. Concerning this clonotype: Its antigen target is currently unknown. The input lacks base qualities; no much larger clone sits a single base away.

The rearrangement combines TRBV11-3 with TRBJ2-1; 8 bases in the middle match TRBD1. This TCR derives from a man aged 25 to 40 in good health. Sample: blood. In nucleotide form, the sequence is TGTGCCAGCAGCCGAGGTGGGACAGGAGGGTATGAGCAGTTCTTC. It translates as CASSRGGTGGYEQFF.